This TCR beta chain was observed in a study of T cell responses to AZD1222 COVID-19 vaccine. Assay used: immunoSEQ multiplex PCR; TCRdb lists only in-frame clones, some missing. The sample includes 100,000 or so clones, approximately 88% of them seen just once. Note on this clone: Its antigen is unknown.

Study results and caveats: There were repertoire samples only from the period after the peak T cell response.

Looked up from germline, CDR1 is MNHEY and CDR2 is SMNVEV (reference sequence). Between the trimmed V and J ends, which lost 8 bases and 3 bases, there was a span of 15 bases. The CDR3 spans 14 residues. This specimen was peripheral blood, taken on day 0 of AZD1222 vaccination. The rearrangement links TRBV27 to TRBJ2-3; D is unresolved. This TCR was recovered from an adult in good health. CDR3 in amino acids: CASSRRGVTDTQYF. The CDR3 nucleotides read TGTGCCAGCTCTCGCCGTGGTGTAACAGATACGCAGTATTTT.